Following are 19 T cell receptor beta chains from one sample sequenced in a study of blood T cell repertoires in COVID-19. Profiled with immunoSEQ multiplex PCR; TCRdb holds only in-frame clones, not every one. The sample has 120,000 to 150,000 clones, approximately 87% seen once. Specimen: peripheral blood. The receptors originated from a man in his forties or fifties who had recovered from COVID-19.

Many counts were recorded for this clone. The chain has TRBV30 and TRBJ2-1; TRBD2 is a possible D gene (5 bases). The CDR3 has 14 amino acids. Germline-derived CDR1 and CDR2 are GTSNPN and SVGIG (reference sequence). V was clipped by 0 bases and J by 7 bases, with 13 bases between them. The CDR3 DNA reads as TGTGCCTGGAGTGTAGGGCTAGCCGTGAATGAGCAGTTCTTC. This codes for CAWSVGLAVNEQFF.

The rearrangement joins TRBV6-1 to TRBJ1-2; D may be TRBD1 (6 bases). Trimming removed 1 base at V and 0 bases at J, with 9 bases between. The germline V gene has CDR1 MNHNS and CDR2 SASEGT. The CDR3 consists of 15 residues. DNA of the CDR3: TGTGCCAGCAGTGAAGAGTGGGGGCCTAACTATGGCTACACCTTC. It encodes CASSEEWGPNYGYTF.

This rearrangement joins TRBV20-1 to TRBJ2-2, with 10 positions matching TRBD1. V lost 3 bases and J lost 4; bases outside the gene matches: 8. The CDR3 extends over 16 amino acids. Germline CDR1 DFQATT, CDR2 SNEGSKA (reference sequence). CDR3 nucleotides: TGCAGTGCTAGTGACCGACAGGGGGCTACCACCGGGGAGCTGTTTTTT. This codes for CSASDRQGATTGELFF.

The chain couples TRBV4-2 to TRBJ2-1; D call uncertain. Per germline, CDR1 LGHNA and CDR2 YNFKEQ. The CDR3 loop spans 13 amino acids. V shed 5 bases and J shed 4 bases, with 9 bases lying between them. The CDR3 region is CASSVVVYNEQFF. The DNA for the CDR3 is TGTGCCAGCAGCGTAGTGGTTTACAATGAGCAGTTCTTC.

This chain uses TRBV6-5 with TRBJ2-5; D is undetermined. Trimming cost V 5 bases and J 5 bases, with 12 bases left between them. The CDR3 consists of 13 residues. Germline V gene lookup returns CDR1 MNHEY and CDR2 SVGAGI. In DNA form, the CDR3 reads TGTGCCAGCAGTAATACCAGATGGGAGACCCAGTACTTC. Amino acids: CASSNTRWETQYF.

V usage is TRBV7-2 and J usage is TRBJ2-1; 8 positions agree with TRBD2. Trimming took 8 bases from V and 6 from J; bases not matched to a gene: 9. The CDR3 is 14 residues long. Per germline, CDR1 SGHTA and CDR2 FQGNSA. In DNA, the CDR3 is TGTGCCAGCGGGGAACCGGGGGGGATCAATGAGCAGTTCTTC. Protein sequence: CASGEPGGINEQFF.

The V gene is TRBV20-1, the J gene TRBJ1-2; 7 bases are shared with TRBD1. Germline V gene data show CDR1 as DFQATT and CDR2 as SNEGSKA (reference sequence). CDR3 length: 11 amino acids. The CDR3 DNA is TGCAGCGGATCAGGGGGATCCGGCTACACCTTC. Translation: CSGSGGSGYTF.

The chain recombines TRBV5-1 with TRBJ2-1; maybe TRBD1 (6 bases). The CDR3 is made up of 12 amino acids. Trimming removed 5 bases at V and 7 bases at J, with 10 bases between. The germline V gene has CDR1 SGHRS and CDR2 YFSETQ. For the CDR3, the DNA is TGCGCCAGCAGGCCCGACAGGAATGAGCAGTTCTTC. It specifies CASRPDRNEQFF.

Here the CDR3 DNA reads TGTGCCAGCAGCAGACTACTACCTAACGACTACGAGCAGTACTTC. It yields the protein CASSRLLPNDYEQYF. This chain joins TRBV5-8 and TRBJ2-7; possibly TRBD2 for D (5 bases). V was clipped by 4 bases and J by 3 bases, with 17 bases between them. CDR3 length equals 15 residues. From germline, CDR1 is SGHTS and CDR2 YDEGEE.

The chain combines TRBV28 with TRBJ1-2; perhaps TRBD1 as D (6 bases). Germline lookup yields CDR1 MDHEN and CDR2 SYDVKM. With 8 bases removed from V and 5 bases from J, the gap between germline ends came to 27 bases. The CDR3 totals 17 residues. The CDR3 loop reads CASSPSPMTGPLYGYTF. The CDR3 DNA sequence: TGTGCCAGCTCTCCATCCCCTATGACAGGACCCCTATATGGCTACACCTTC.

This clone was seen a handful of times. The chain couples TRBV5-4 to TRBJ2-2; 16 bases agree with TRBD2. Per the germline V gene, CDR1 is SGHNT and CDR2 is YYREEE (reference sequence). V lost 3 bases and J lost 8; bases outside the gene matches: 4. This CDR3 spans 16 amino acids. The CDR3 sequence: CASSSGTSGGAGELFF. The CDR3 coding sequence is TGTGCCAGCAGCTCCGGGACTAGCGGGGGGGCTGGGGAGCTGTTTTTT.

Only one count was recorded for this clone. The same CDR3 arises from other DNA sequences in this sample as well. CDR3 bases: TGTGCCAGCAGTTTCACAGGCTCTGGGGCCAACGTCCTGACTTTC. This gives the protein CASSFTGSGANVLTF. The J gene is TRBJ2-6, the V gene TRBV6-5; possible D gene TRBD1, 5 bases. The length of the CDR3 is 15 residues. CDR1 is MNHEY and CDR2 is SVGAGI in the germline V gene. V lost 4 bases to trimming and J lost 0 bases, with 7 bases between them.

The rearrangement uses TRBV7-9 and TRBJ2-5; 7 bases align to TRBD1. This CDR3 has 17 amino acids. The junction had 14 bases not matched to a gene; V was cut back by 3 bases and J by 4 bases. Germline assignment: CDR1 SEHNR and CDR2 FQNEAQ (reference sequence). Written as DNA, the CDR3 is TGTGCCAGCAGCTTTCCGGTGGGACAGACTTACAGAGAGACCCAGTACTTC. Its protein product is CASSFPVGQTYRETQYF.

V usage is TRBV30 and J usage is TRBJ1-1, with no clear D. This CDR3 contains 16 residues. V gave up 1 base and J gave up 0 bases, with 15 bases separating them. Germline CDR1 GTSNPN, CDR2 SVGIG (reference sequence). CDR3 in DNA: TGTGCCTGGAGTGCCAGGCCCCAACTCTTGAACACTGAAGCTTTCTTT. Residues: CAWSARPQLLNTEAFF.

The chain carries TRBV7-8 and TRBJ2-7, with D perhaps matching TRBD2 (5 bases). CDR1 is SGHVS, CDR2 FQNEAQ, per germline. The V end was cut by 0 bases, the J end by 6 bases, with 15 bases between. The CDR3 covers 15 residues. CDR3 DNA sequence: TGTGCCAGCAGCTTAGCGGTCGGGGTTGGTGGCGAGCAGTACTTC. This encodes CASSLAVGVGGEQYF.

The CDR3 nucleotides are TGCGCCAGCAGCTTGGCTGAGGTCTCCTCCTACAATGAGCAGTTCTTC. Translated: CASSLAEVSSYNEQFF. The chain links TRBV5-1 to TRBJ2-1; D is unresolved. V was shortened by 0 bases and J by 0 bases, with 10 bases between the two germline ends. CDR1 and CDR2 from the germline V gene are SGHRS and YFSETQ. The CDR3 length is 16 residues.

This sequence joins TRBV27 and TRBJ1-6, with 10 bases lining up with TRBD1. Germline trimming cut 6 bases from V and 3 bases from J; bases unmatched to any gene: 5. The CDR3 has 16 amino acids. Germline V gene lookup returns CDR1 MNHEY and CDR2 SMNVEV (reference sequence). The DNA of the CDR3 is TGTGCCAGCAGCGGACAGGGGGTTCTCTATAATTCACCCCTCCACTTT. Translated: CASSGQGVLYNSPLHF.

The rearrangement uses TRBV10-1 and TRBJ2-1; 7 bases are a match to TRBD1. The CDR3 runs to 15 residues. Germline CDR1 is WNHNN and CDR2 is SYGVQD (reference sequence). The J segment lost 5 bases and the V segment lost 3 bases, leaving 7 bases of the junction unmatched. CDR3 in DNA: TGCGCCAGCAGTGATTATGGGACAGAAGACAATGAGCAGTTCTTC. Its protein product is CASSDYGTEDNEQFF.

This chain uses TRBV30 with TRBJ1-6; 9 bases match TRBD1. The germline CDR1 and CDR2 sequences are GTSNPN and SVGIG (reference sequence). Trimming at V came to 0 bases and at J to 0 bases, leaving 6 bases not matched to a gene. The CDR3 has 18 residues. For the CDR3, the DNA is TGTGCCTGGAGTGTCGGGACAGGGTTTCCCTCCTATAATTCACCCCTCCACTTT. Amino acid sequence: CAWSVGTGFPSYNSPLHF.